The rows below give T cell receptor beta chains drawn from one sample of a study of somatic mutations in cytotoxic T cells in rheumatoid arthritis. The method was immunoSEQ multiplex PCR; TCRdb's version includes in-frame clones alone and lacks a portion of them. Found here are 6,500 to 7,000 clones, approximately 72% of them singletons; the top ten hold 30% to 45%. Sequencing was done on a sample of CD8+ T cells sorted from blood. Every receptor here comes from a woman in her sixties or seventies in good health. CDR3s include the opening cysteine and the closing phenylalanine or tryptophan. The order of the fields is CDR3 DNA, CDR3 protein, J gene, D gene, V gene, clone size. The D gene is left open where the match is weak. The listing skips clone size in some rows; elsewhere it reads once, few, many or a size class.

CDR3nt: TGTGCCAGCAGTTTTCGGAACAGCTACGAGCAGTACTTC; CDR3aa: CASSFRNSYEQYF; j_gene: TRBJ2-7; d_gene: .; v_gene: TRBV28; abundance: few
CDR3nt: TGCAGCGTTGAAGATCAGATCGACAGAAGGCAGTTCTTC; CDR3aa: CSVEDQIDRRQFF; j_gene: TRBJ2-1; d_gene: .; v_gene: TRBV29-1; abundance: once
CDR3nt: TGTGCCAGCAGTTTAAAGGGGCAGTCCCAGTATTTT; CDR3aa: CASSLKGQSQYF; j_gene: TRBJ2-3; d_gene: .; v_gene: TRBV27; abundance: .
CDR3nt: TGTGCCAGCAGCTTTGTGACAGCCTACGAGCAGTACTTC; CDR3aa: CASSFVTAYEQYF; j_gene: TRBJ2-7; d_gene: .; v_gene: TRBV5-6; abundance: .
CDR3nt: TGTGCCAGCAGCACGGTACGGACAGGGGGCACCGGGGAGCTGTTTTTT; CDR3aa: CASSTVRTGGTGELFF; j_gene: TRBJ2-2; d_gene: TRBD1; v_gene: TRBV9; abundance: .
CDR3nt: TGTGCCAGTAGTGCCTTTGCGGGTTCCTACAATGAGCAGTTCTTC; CDR3aa: CASSAFAGSYNEQFF; j_gene: TRBJ2-1; d_gene: .; v_gene: TRBV19; abundance: .
CDR3nt: TGTGCCAGCAGCTTAGCGGGGAGGGCGATCCGCTATGGCTACACCTTC; CDR3aa: CASSLAGRAIRYGYTF; j_gene: TRBJ1-2; d_gene: .; v_gene: TRBV7-6; abundance: .
CDR3nt: TGTGCCAGCAGCATCCTAGGAGCGGGGGAGGGCGAGCAGTACTTC; CDR3aa: CASSILGAGEGEQYF; j_gene: TRBJ2-7; d_gene: TRBD2; v_gene: TRBV5-4; abundance: .
CDR3nt: TGTGCCAGCAGTGAAGTGGGACAGGGGGCATTTAATGAGCAGTTCTTC; CDR3aa: CASSEVGQGAFNEQFF; j_gene: TRBJ2-1; d_gene: TRBD1; v_gene: TRBV2; abundance: .
CDR3nt: TGTGCCAGCAGCCCTACCGGGACATCTTCATCCTACGAGCAGTACTTC; CDR3aa: CASSPTGTSSSYEQYF; j_gene: TRBJ2-7; d_gene: .; v_gene: TRBV28; abundance: .
CDR3nt: TGTGCCAGCAGCCCCCGGGACAGGTTCAATGAGCAGTTCTTC; CDR3aa: CASSPRDRFNEQFF; j_gene: TRBJ2-1; d_gene: TRBD1; v_gene: TRBV7-8; abundance: .
CDR3nt: TGTGCCAGCAGTTCCCAAGACAGGGGCGCTGAAGCTTTCTTT; CDR3aa: CASSSQDRGAEAFF; j_gene: TRBJ1-1; d_gene: TRBD1; v_gene: TRBV6-5; abundance: few
CDR3nt: TGCGCCAGCAGCCCGGAGGCTAGTAAAGATACGCAGTATTTT; CDR3aa: CASSPEASKDTQYF; j_gene: TRBJ2-3; d_gene: .; v_gene: TRBV5-1; abundance: .
CDR3nt: TGTGCCAGCAGTTTAGAAGGCAGGGTGAACACCGGGGAGCTGTTTTTT; CDR3aa: CASSLEGRVNTGELFF; j_gene: TRBJ2-2; d_gene: .; v_gene: TRBV27; abundance: .
CDR3nt: TGTGCCAGCAGTCCTAACCGGGACAGTAGCAATCAGCCCCAGCATTTT; CDR3aa: CASSPNRDSSNQPQHF; j_gene: TRBJ1-5; d_gene: TRBD1; v_gene: TRBV27; abundance: once
CDR3nt: TGTGCCTGGACGTTGAGAGCACAAGAGACCCAGTACTTC; CDR3aa: CAWTLRAQETQYF; j_gene: TRBJ2-5; d_gene: .; v_gene: TRBV30; abundance: .
CDR3nt: TGCGCCAGCAGCCAAGTGGTCCTAGCGGGAGGTGGTACAGATACGCAGTATTTT; CDR3aa: CASSQVVLAGGGTDTQYF; j_gene: TRBJ2-3; d_gene: TRBD2; v_gene: TRBV4-1; abundance: .
CDR3nt: TGCGCCAGCAGCCCCACGCTAGCGGTCAATGAGCAGTTCTTC; CDR3aa: CASSPTLAVNEQFF; j_gene: TRBJ2-1; d_gene: TRBD2; v_gene: TRBV4-1; abundance: .
CDR3nt: TGTGCCAGCAGCCCCCGGGACACCTTGCGAGAGACCCAGTACTTC; CDR3aa: CASSPRDTLRETQYF; j_gene: TRBJ2-5; d_gene: .; v_gene: TRBV9; abundance: .
CDR3nt: TGTGCCAGCAGCCCAGGGGGCACTGAAGCTTTCTTT; CDR3aa: CASSPGGTEAFF; j_gene: TRBJ1-1; d_gene: TRBD1; v_gene: TRBV27; abundance: .
CDR3nt: TGTGCCATCAGTGAGTCGACTAGCGGGATGTTCGAGCAGTACTTC; CDR3aa: CAISESTSGMFEQYF; j_gene: TRBJ2-7; d_gene: TRBD2; v_gene: TRBV10-3; abundance: .
CDR3nt: TGTGCCAGTAGCGATGGGACAGGGGTTTCTGAAGCTTTCTTT; CDR3aa: CASSDGTGVSEAFF; j_gene: TRBJ1-1; d_gene: TRBD1; v_gene: TRBV19; abundance: .
CDR3nt: TGCGCCAGCAGCCTTCGGACAGGCAATCAGCCCCAGCATTTT; CDR3aa: CASSLRTGNQPQHF; j_gene: TRBJ1-5; d_gene: .; v_gene: TRBV4-1; abundance: .
CDR3nt: TGTGCCAGCAGCAATACAGGGCAGCCCCAGCATTTT; CDR3aa: CASSNTGQPQHF; j_gene: TRBJ1-5; d_gene: .; v_gene: TRBV27; abundance: .
CDR3nt: TGTGCCAGCAGCTTAGACGCAGGGTTGAGGGGGGAGCAGTACTTC; CDR3aa: CASSLDAGLRGEQYF; j_gene: TRBJ2-7; d_gene: .; v_gene: TRBV7-9; abundance: .
CDR3nt: TGTGCCAGCAGCTGGGGACAGTACTATGGCTACACCTTC; CDR3aa: CASSWGQYYGYTF; j_gene: TRBJ1-2; d_gene: TRBD1; v_gene: TRBV7-8; abundance: .
CDR3nt: TGTGCCAGCAGCCCCCGTTTCTCTGGGGCCAACGTCCTGACTTTC; CDR3aa: CASSPRFSGANVLTF; j_gene: TRBJ2-6; d_gene: .; v_gene: TRBV9; abundance: .
CDR3nt: TGTGCCAGCGGATTACAGGGGGCACCAAATTCACCCCTCCACTTT; CDR3aa: CASGLQGAPNSPLHF; j_gene: TRBJ1-6; d_gene: TRBD1; v_gene: TRBV6-6; abundance: few
CDR3nt: TGTGCCAGCAGTTTATCCCAGGGCCGAGGACCCCTCATGGAGACCCAGTACTTC; CDR3aa: CASSLSQGRGPLMETQYF; j_gene: TRBJ2-5; d_gene: .; v_gene: TRBV27; abundance: .
CDR3nt: TGCGCCAGCAGCCCCGAGCGGGATACGCAGTATTTT; CDR3aa: CASSPERDTQYF; j_gene: TRBJ2-3; d_gene: .; v_gene: TRBV4-1; abundance: .
CDR3nt: TGTGCCAGCACCCAAACCCAGGCGGGGGCAACCTACGAGCAGTACTTC; CDR3aa: CASTQTQAGATYEQYF; j_gene: TRBJ2-7; d_gene: .; v_gene: TRBV2; abundance: once
CDR3nt: TGTGCCAGTAGTGTCCCTTGGAGTCCCAATCAGCCCCAGCATTTT; CDR3aa: CASSVPWSPNQPQHF; j_gene: TRBJ1-5; d_gene: .; v_gene: TRBV19; abundance: few